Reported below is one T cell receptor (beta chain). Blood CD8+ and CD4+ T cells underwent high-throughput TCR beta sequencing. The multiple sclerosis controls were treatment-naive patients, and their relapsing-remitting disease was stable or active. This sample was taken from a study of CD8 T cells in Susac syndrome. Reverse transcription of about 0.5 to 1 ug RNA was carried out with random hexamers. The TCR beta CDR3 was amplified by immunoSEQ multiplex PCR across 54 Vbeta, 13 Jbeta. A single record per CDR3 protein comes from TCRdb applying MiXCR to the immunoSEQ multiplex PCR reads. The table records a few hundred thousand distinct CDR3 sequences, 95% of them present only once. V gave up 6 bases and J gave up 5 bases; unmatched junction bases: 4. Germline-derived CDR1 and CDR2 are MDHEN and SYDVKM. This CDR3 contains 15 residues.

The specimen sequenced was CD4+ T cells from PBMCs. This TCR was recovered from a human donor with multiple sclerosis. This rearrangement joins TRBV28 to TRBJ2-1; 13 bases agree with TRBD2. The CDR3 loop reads CASSTSGRVHNEQFF. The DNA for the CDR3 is TGTGCCAGCAGCACTAGCGGGAGGGTACACAATGAGCAGTTCTTC.